Listed here is a single T cell receptor (beta chain). The antigen remains undetermined. 10^5 naive or memory CD4+ cells were cultured with CEF peptides for around eleven days. The method was immunoSEQ multiplex PCR; TCRdb's version includes in-frame clones alone and lacks a portion of them. The sample shows some 35,000 clones, roughly 85% of them seen only once. This sample stems from a study of CD4 T cells in relation to SARS-CoV-2 and coronaviruses. Overall study findings and caveats: The assay detects memory recall responses, not culture-primed primary responses. About 65% of donors had memory CD4+ clonotypes crossrecognizing SARS-CoV-2 and common cold coronavirus spike.

Germline V lookup: CDR1 SGHNT, CDR2 YYREEE (reference sequence). The CDR3 consists of 14 residues. With 0 bases clipped from V and 1 base from J, the junction kept 0 bases outside the gene matches. The sequence came from an adult with COVID-19. Specimen: naive CD4+ T cells from PBMCs, cultured in vitro. The sample's subset: naive CD4+ T cells isolated by negative enrichment. V gene TRBV5-4 combines with J gene TRBJ1-1, with TRBD1 identical over 7 bases. Here the CDR3 DNA reads TGTGCCAGCAGCTTGGACAGGGGGAACACTGAAGCTTTCTTT. Protein product: CASSLDRGNTEAFF.